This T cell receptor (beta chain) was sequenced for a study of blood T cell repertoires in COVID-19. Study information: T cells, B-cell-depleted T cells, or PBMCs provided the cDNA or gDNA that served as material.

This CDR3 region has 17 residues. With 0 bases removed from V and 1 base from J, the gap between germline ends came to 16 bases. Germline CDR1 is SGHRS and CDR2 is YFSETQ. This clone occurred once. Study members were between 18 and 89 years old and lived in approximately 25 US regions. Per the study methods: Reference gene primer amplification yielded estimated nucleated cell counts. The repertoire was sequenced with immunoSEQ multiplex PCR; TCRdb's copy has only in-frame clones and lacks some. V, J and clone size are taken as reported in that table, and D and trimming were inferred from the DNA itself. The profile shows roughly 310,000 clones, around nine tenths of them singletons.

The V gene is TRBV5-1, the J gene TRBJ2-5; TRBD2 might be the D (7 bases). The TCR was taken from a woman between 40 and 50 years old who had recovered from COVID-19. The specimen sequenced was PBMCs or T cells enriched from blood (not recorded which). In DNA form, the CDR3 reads TGCGCCAGCAGCTTGGAGAGGGGGAGGGACCTCCAAGAGACCCAGTACTTC. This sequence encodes CASSLERGRDLQETQYF.